This passage covers 15 T cell receptor beta chains from one sample sequenced in a study of CD8 T cells in Susac syndrome. About 0.5 to 1 ug RNA was reverse transcribed with random hexamers. TCRdb fed the immunoSEQ multiplex PCR reads into MiXCR, producing one record per CDR3 protein. The table lists about 140,000 distinct CDR3 sequences, around 95% of them singletons, with 0.13% to 0.15% in the top ten. The sequencing sample was made of CD4+ T cells from PBMCs. Receptor source: a human donor with Susac syndrome.

The rearrangement uses TRBV7-8 and TRBJ2-5; D remains unclear. This CDR3 comprises 14 residues. Germline assignment: CDR1 SGHVS and CDR2 FQNEAQ. V was pared by 7 bases and J by 5 bases, with 17 bases between. CDR3 sequence: CASTELGRRETQYF. The DNA of the CDR3 is TGTGCCAGCACGGAGTTAGGTAGACGGGAGACCCAGTACTTC.

This chain joins TRBV20-1 and TRBJ1-6; 7 bases map to TRBD1. Germline values: CDR1 DFQATT, CDR2 SNEGSKA (reference sequence). With V trimmed by 5 bases and J by 9 bases, 10 bases remained unmatched. The CDR3 length is 14 residues. The DNA of the CDR3 is TGCAGTGCTGGGTCCGACAGGGAGACTTCACCCCTCCACTTT. Translated: CSAGSDRETSPLHF.

The rearrangement uses TRBV9 and TRBJ1-4; weak D call: TRBD1 (6 bases). CDR3 size: 14 residues. Per the germline V gene, CDR1 is SGDLS and CDR2 is YYNGEE. Trimming shortened V by 3 bases and J by 8 bases, and 14 bases separated the two germline ends. The CDR3 sequence: CASSGEGTTEKLFF. As DNA, the CDR3 is TGTGCCAGCAGCGGAGAGGGGACAACCGAAAAACTGTTTTTT.

The V call is TRBV29-1, the J call TRBJ1-2; a weak D match, TRBD1 (5 bases). V was shortened by 6 bases and J by 8 bases, with 16 bases between the two germline ends. The CDR3 runs to 12 residues. The germline V gene has CDR1 SQVTM and CDR2 ANQGSEA. The CDR3 sequence is CSVEGPGVGYTF. The CDR3 DNA reads TGCAGCGTGGAGGGGCCGGGGGTCGGCTACACCTTC.

This clonotype was picked up one time. V and J are TRBV12-3 or TRBV12-4 and TRBJ1-1; D is undetermined. The CDR3 consists of 12 residues. V lost 6 bases and J lost 6, with 11 bases in between. The CDR3 DNA is TGTGCCAGCAGCCGGGGAGGCGCTGAAGCTTTCTTT. Its protein is CASSRGGAEAFF.

The chain carries TRBV29-1 and TRBJ1-1, with D uncertain. Trimming cost V 8 bases and J 12 bases, with 16 bases left between them. The CDR3 is 10 amino acids. In germline, CDR1 is SQVTM, CDR2 ANQGSEA. The CDR3, as DNA: TGCAGCCCTAGGGAGTTCGGGACTTTCTTT. Translating it yields CSPREFGTFF.

This chain connects TRBV20-1 to TRBJ2-1; TRBD2 might be the D (6 bases). The ends were cut back, 5 bases at V and 0 bases at J, with 14 bases in the middle. There are 15 residues in the CDR3. From germline, CDR1 is DFQATT and CDR2 SNEGSKA (reference sequence). CDR3 residues: CSAGPPSDSYNEQFF. CDR3 nucleotides: TGCAGTGCTGGGCCCCCTAGCGACTCCTACAATGAGCAGTTCTTC.

This clonotype was seen once. V is TRBV9 and J is TRBJ2-7; D remains ambiguous. V lost 3 bases and J lost 2, with 12 bases in between. Germline values: CDR1 SGDLS, CDR2 YYNGEE. CDR3 length: 14 amino acids. As DNA, the CDR3 is TGTGCCAGCAGCGCGGACCCTGACGCCTACGAGCAGTACTTC. Amino acids: CASSADPDAYEQYF.

The chain carries TRBV27 and TRBJ1-1, with 8 nucleotides matching TRBD1. CDR3 size: 15 residues. V dropped 6 bases and J dropped 5; count of bases not matched to a gene: 11. Germline V gene lookup returns CDR1 MNHEY and CDR2 SMNVEV (reference sequence). The CDR3 loop reads CASSSVRGHRTEAFF. The DNA of the CDR3 is TGTGCCAGCAGCTCCGTCAGGGGGCATCGGACTGAAGCTTTCTTT.

The V call is TRBV11-2, the J call TRBJ2-7; D possibly corresponds to TRBD1 (5 bases). The CDR3 spans 15 residues. V lost 3 bases and J lost 0, with 12 bases in between. Germline V gene lookup returns CDR1 SGHAT and CDR2 FQNNGV. The CDR3 DNA reads as TGTGCCAGCAGCTTGAACACAGGCTTCTCCTACGAGCAGTACTTC. It specifies CASSLNTGFSYEQYF.

The V and J genes are TRBV11-1 and TRBJ2-3; 10 bases align to TRBD2. The CDR3 totals 22 residues. Germline-derived CDR1 and CDR2 are SGHAT and FQDESV (reference sequence). Germline trimming cut 2 bases from V and 1 base from J; bases unmatched to any gene: 21. The CDR3 sequence is CASSLRAAKGLAGALGTDTQYF. As DNA, the CDR3 is TGTGCCAGCAGCTTAAGGGCGGCCAAGGGGCTAGCGGGGGCCCTTGGCACAGATACGCAGTATTTT.

V is TRBV4-2 and J is TRBJ2-6; no definite D call. Trimming took 0 bases from V and 0 from J, leaving 12 bases between them. The CDR3 extends over 18 amino acids. The V gene's germline CDR1 is LGHNA and CDR2 YNFKEQ. The DNA for the CDR3 is TGTGCCAGCAGCCAAGAGATTGGGCCCAACTCTGGGGCCAACGTCCTGACTTTC. This translates into CASSQEIGPNSGANVLTF.

The gene calls are TRBV28 and TRBJ1-5; tentative D call: TRBD1 (5 bases). Germline-derived CDR1 and CDR2 are MDHEN and SYDVKM. The CDR3 has 15 amino acids. Trimming removed 7 bases from V and 0 bases from J, with 13 bases in between. CDR3: CASTTPRGSNQPQHF. DNA of the CDR3: TGTGCCAGCACAACTCCAAGGGGTAGCAATCAGCCCCAGCATTTT.

The V and J genes are TRBV20-1 and TRBJ1-1; 7 bases fit TRBD1. The CDR3 is 14 residues long. Germline V gene sequence: CDR1 DFQATT, CDR2 SNEGSKA (reference sequence). V lost 5 bases, J lost 5 bases, and 11 bases stayed unmatched. This chain's CDR3 is CSAGGRTGRTEAFF. The CDR3 DNA reads as TGCAGTGCTGGGGGAAGGACAGGACGGACTGAAGCTTTCTTT.

The CDR3 sequence: CSAATPGTGGNEQFF. DNA for the CDR3: TGCAGTGCAGCGACTCCCGGGACGGGGGGCAATGAGCAGTTCTTC. The rearrangement joins TRBV20-1 to TRBJ2-1, with 7 bases fitting TRBD2. Losses at the gene ends were 6 bases for V and 6 bases for J; bases not matched to a gene: 14. CDR1 DFQATT and CDR2 SNEGSKA come from the germline V gene (reference sequence). The CDR3 has 15 residues.